Listed below are T cell receptor beta chains from one sample, sequenced in a study of cytomegalovirus exposure and HLA in healthy donors. Sequenced by immunoSEQ multiplex PCR; TCRdb stores in-frame clones only, minus some. The sample yields approximately 170,000 clones, 65% to 85% seen once. Sequencing used PBMCs. The receptors here all came from a woman younger than 30 in good health and CMV-seronegative. CDR3s include the opening cysteine and the closing phenylalanine or tryptophan.

j_call	v_call	cdr3_aa
TRBJ2-2	TRBV7-9	CASRRSGANSGELFF
TRBJ1-1	TRBV27	CASSLEPSKGITTEAFF
TRBJ2-1	TRBV6-4	CASASSGGPHEQFF
TRBJ1-3	TRBV28	CASSLAYSGNTIYF
TRBJ2-5	TRBV14	CASSQFARTQETQYF
TRBJ2-4	TRBV5-6	CASSQEQGAMAKNIQYF
TRBJ1-3	TRBV2	CASTPGGGSGNTIYF
TRBJ1-2	TRBV19	CASSGRQAHTEYGYTF
TRBJ2-1	TRBV4-2	CASSQEGLAREQFF
TRBJ2-3	TRBV11-2	CASSPLRAGDTQYF
TRBJ1-5	TRBV6-6	CASSYYRASNQPQHF
TRBJ1-1	TRBV28	CASSPPVRVAEAFF
TRBJ2-3	TRBV6-5	CASSYRGTADTQYF
TRBJ1-2	TRBV5-6	CASSVSTGYGYTF
TRBJ2-3	TRBV27	CASSKSGGSTDTQYF
TRBJ2-1	TRBV4-3	CASSQGGGYNRRNEQFF
TRBJ2-1	TRBV6-5	CASQPGEGNEQFF
TRBJ2-5	TRBV5-6	CASSDGLAGGGETQYF
TRBJ2-1	TRBV11-3	CASSTSRERDEQFF
TRBJ1-1	TRBV28	CAGSLKRFRGLNTEAFF
TRBJ2-5	TRBV29-1	CSVEASSDGTQYF
TRBJ2-1	TRBV6-5	CASRVAGGQGYEQFF
TRBJ1-1	TRBV28	CASRIPAGVNTEAFF
TRBJ1-6	TRBV2	CASSERNYNSPLHF
TRBJ2-7	TRBV9	CASSTGRDRGSYEQYF
TRBJ1-4	TRBV25-1	CASSARDSNEKLFF
TRBJ2-1	TRBV9	CASSVGANNEQFF
TRBJ2-7	TRBV5-6	CASNYGPQISYEQYF
TRBJ2-7	TRBV7-8	CASSPVRGQENF